This TCR beta chain originates from a study of blood T cell repertoires in COVID-19 (dated by TCRdb to 2018 to 2021). Looking at the study overall: Samples covering the acute and convalescent phases of COVID-19 were provided by collaborators in the United States, Italy and Spain. The material from the prospective study consisted of cDNA or gDNA derived from T cells, B-cell-depleted T cells, or PBMCs. The dataset comprised deeply sampled blood TCRbeta repertoires from subjects exposed to, actively infected with, or recovered from COVID-19. The repertoires were made available in a free public database intended to serve as a resource for research on the immune response to SARS-CoV-2. The samples were drawn from two sources: the first 160 participants of the ongoing ImmuneRACE study, and some 1,300 subjects contributed by 6 global collaborators. Nearly every sample came with metadata listing a de-identified subject ID, COVID-19 status, age in years and sex. Where available, HLA class I and class II types were taken from metadata supplied by the sample provider and were not determined by assay-based typing. The investigation overall reported the following: The amount of clinical and demographic metadata varied by source and participant and was provided uncurated.

The CDR3 holds 16 amino acids from the cysteine to the phenylalanine. CDR3 DNA only is kept here, 48 bases in frame from base 1. V is trimmed back by 4 bases and J by 1 base, and the junction contains 6 bases that no gene match accounts for. Based on the germline V gene, the CDR1 and CDR2 sequences are SGHVS and FNYEAQ. Concerning this clone: There is no known antigen for this receptor. No clone much larger than this one lies a single base away; base qualities are absent.

TCRbeta CDR3 regions were amplified from genomic DNA using the immunoSEQ Assay, a bias-controlled multiplex PCR. The original pipeline was this. The number of nucleated cells in each sample was estimated by amplification of reference gene primers within the assay. To quantify the absolute abundance of each unique TCRbeta CDR3 rearrangement, sequence reads were collapsed and filtered. For each sample, productive Simpson clonality was calculated as the square root of Simpson's diversity index over productive rearrangements. Held by TCRdb, this immuneACCESS table contains in-frame sequences only and omits some clones. Under half of the omission traces to an unresolved V gene where checked; the cause of the rest is unknown. V and J calls and clone size are given by that table; D and trimming were obtained from the DNA. The sample data list 85,000 to 90,000 clones, and approximately 89% of these were observed just once. The ten largest clones add up to around 5.2% of the sample.

Collaborating institutions collected whole blood in K2EDTA tubes following their own protocols. For TCRbeta analysis, collaborator samples were shipped as frozen whole blood, as isolated PBMCs, or as DNA extracted from either sample type. The sequencing input was peripheral blood. The sequence came from a woman older than 75 with active COVID-19. Here the chain combines TRBV7-6 and TRBJ2-3; TRBD2 matches 9 bases in the middle. The encoded CDR3 is CASSYGTSRRTDTQYF. Here is the DNA: TGTGCCAGCAGCTATGGGACTAGCAGACGCACAGATACGCAGTATTTT.